Listed here are 6 T cell receptor beta chains from one sample, sequenced in a study of blood T cell repertoires in COVID-19. The protocol was immunoSEQ multiplex PCR, while the TCRdb copy is restricted to in-frame clones and leaves out a portion. The sample carries more than 95,000 clones, roughly nine tenths recorded once. The sequenced sample was peripheral blood. The receptors here all came from an older man who had recovered from COVID-19.

The V gene is TRBV4-1, the J gene TRBJ2-3, with 8 bases lining up with TRBD1. This CDR3 region has 16 residues. Germline V gene data show CDR1 as MGHRA and CDR2 as YSYEKL. Trimming cost V 3 bases and J 2 bases; bases outside gene matches: 7. CDR3 DNA sequence: TGCGCCAGCAGCCACCTCGACAGGGGTAACACAGATACGCAGTATTTT. Residues: CASSHLDRGNTDTQYF.

This chain connects TRBV7-2 to TRBJ2-2; maybe TRBD2 (6 bases). Germline-derived CDR1 and CDR2 are SGHTA and FQGNSA. With 7 bases removed from V and 7 bases from J, the gap between germline ends came to 16 bases. The CDR3 totals 14 residues. The CDR3 DNA follows: TGTGCCAGCACCTTGGGGAGGTCTTACGGGGAGCTGTTTTTT. Translated: CASTLGRSYGELFF.

This chain joins TRBV30 and TRBJ1-3; D may be TRBD1 (6 bases). V lost 1 base and J lost 0, with 13 bases in between. Germline values: CDR1 GTSNPN, CDR2 SVGIG (reference sequence). This CDR3 has 16 residues. CDR3 DNA sequence: TGTGCCTGGAGTGCCCCAATACAGGGCTCTGGAAACACCATATATTTT. Residues: CAWSAPIQGSGNTIYF. The full variable domain, in which reference TRBV30 and TRBJ1-3 provide the parts outside the CDR3, is SQTIHQWPATLVQPVGSPLSLECTVEGTSNPNLYWYRQAAGRGLQLLFYSVGIGQISSEVPQNLSASRPQDRQFILSSKKLLLSDSGFYLCAWSAPIQGSGNTIYFGEGSWLTVV.

V and J are TRBV18 and TRBJ1-1; TRBD1 matches at 8 bases. Germline values: CDR1 KGHSH, CDR2 LQKENI. This CDR3 is built from 15 residues. V lost 3 bases and J lost 1; bases outside the gene matches: 4. The CDR3 protein is CASSPVGTGNTEAFF. The CDR3 DNA reads as TGTGCCAGCTCACCGGTAGGGACAGGGAACACTGAAGCTTTCTTT. Supplemented by reference TRBV18 and TRBJ1-1, the full variable domain reads NAGVMQNPRHLVRRRGQEARLRCSPMKGHSHVYWYRQLPEEGLKFMVYLQKENIIDESGMPKERFSAEFPKEGPSILRIQQVVRGDSAAYFCASSPVGTGNTEAFFGQGTRLTVV.

The chain is built from TRBV4-1 and TRBJ1-2; 12 nucleotides agree with TRBD1. The germline gives CDR1 MGHRA, CDR2 YSYEKL. The CDR3 contains 18 residues. The V and J ends lost 4 bases and 4 bases, in that order; junction bases with no gene match: 13. The CDR3 DNA reads TGCGCCAGCAGCCTAGCCGCGGGACAGGGGGCGAAACTCTATGGCTACACCTTC. This codes for CASSLAAGQGAKLYGYTF.

V gene TRBV5-1 combines with J gene TRBJ2-2, with a weak D call TRBD2 (6 bases). The CDR3 totals 16 residues. Looked up from germline, CDR1 is SGHRS and CDR2 is YFSETQ. Trimming pared 0 bases from V and 2 bases from J, leaving 11 bases between. In DNA, the CDR3 is TGCGCCAGCAGCTTGGAGTGGGGGGAAAACACCGGGGAGCTGTTTTTT. The encoded protein is CASSLEWGENTGELFF.